The 9 T cell receptor beta chains in this list originate from one sample, sequenced in a study of shared clonotypes between healthy human individuals (dated by TCRdb to about 2020). CD8 naive samples consisted of CD45RO-negative cells that were positively selected for CCR7, yielding a CD45RA+CCR7+ population without TemRA cells. The library was obtained by the immunoSEQ multiplex PCR assay. The source is immuneACCESS, and TCRdb retained only in-frame sequences with V and J called. Part of the clones is not carried over; for the studies checked, unresolved V genes explain less than half of this, and the remainder is unexplained. Recorded for this sample are hundreds of thousands of clones; over 90% of them occurred a single time. The leading ten clones occupy around 24% of the sample. Sample: naive CD8+ T cells sorted from blood. This specimen's cell subset or site label, per the study, means: CD45RA+CCR7+. The receptors come from a young man in good health.

This sequence joins TRBV19 and TRBJ1-4; tentative D call: TRBD1 (6 bases). Between the trimmed V and J ends, which lost 7 bases and 8 bases, there was a span of 20 bases. The V gene's germline CDR1 is LNHDA and CDR2 SQIVND (reference sequence). The CDR3 loop spans 15 amino acids. CDR3 sequence (DNA): TGTGCCAGTATCCGGGGACCCAGGGGAGGGGAAAAACTGTTTTTT. Translation gives CASIRGPRGGEKLFF.

The CDR3 sequence is CASSPLTRSGSIDEQFF. The CDR3 DNA reads as TGTGCCAGCAGCCCCCTGACTCGGAGCGGGAGTATCGATGAGCAGTTCTTC. The chain joins TRBV9 to TRBJ2-1, with TRBD2 identical over 8 bases. Trimming at V came to 4 bases and at J to 8 bases, leaving 17 bases not matched to a gene. Germline-derived CDR1 and CDR2 are SGDLS and YYNGEE. This CDR3 is built from 17 residues.

The chain has TRBV7-3 and TRBJ2-7; TRBD1 might be the D (6 bases). The CDR3 sequence is 17 residues long. The V end was cut by 5 bases, the J end by 2 bases, with 22 bases between. Germline lookup yields CDR1 SGHTA and CDR2 FQGTGA. In DNA form, the CDR3 reads TGTGCCAGCAGCCAACTACCGGGACACCGCCTCCCCTACGAGCAGTACTTC. Protein sequence: CASSQLPGHRLPYEQYF.

The rearrangement joins TRBV19 to TRBJ1-1; 7 bases match TRBD1. This CDR3 is 15 amino acids long. The V and J ends lost 3 bases and 5 bases, in that order; junction bases with no gene match: 9. Per the germline V gene, CDR1 is LNHDA and CDR2 is SQIVND (reference sequence). The CDR3 loop reads CASSITGVMRTEAFF. The CDR3 DNA reads TGTGCCAGTAGTATCACAGGGGTAATGAGGACTGAAGCTTTCTTT.

The J gene is TRBJ2-7, the V gene TRBV7-9; D gene uncertain. The germline V gene encodes CDR1 SEHNR and CDR2 FQNEAQ (reference sequence). Trimming removed 10 bases from V and 2 bases from J, with 9 bases in between. CDR3 length equals 11 residues. Here the CDR3 DNA reads TGTGCCATCCGTGGGACCTACGAGCAGTACTTC. Amino acid sequence: CAIRGTYEQYF.

V usage is TRBV18 and J usage is TRBJ1-1; D gene uncertain. Germline lookup yields CDR1 KGHSH and CDR2 LQKENI. The V end lost 5 bases, the J end lost 8 bases, and 9 bases lay between the germline ends. The CDR3 contains 11 residues. Here the CDR3 reads CASSAGEEAFF. CDR3 nucleotides: TGTGCCAGCTCAGCGGGAGAGGAAGCTTTCTTT.

The chain carries TRBV19 and TRBJ1-5, with TRBD1 matching over 10 bases. The CDR3 is made up of 14 amino acids. V lost 5 bases and J lost 5; bases outside the gene matches: 3. Germline loops: CDR1 LNHDA, CDR2 SQIVND (reference sequence). The CDR3 reads CASSETGGYQPQHF. The CDR3 bases are TGTGCCAGTAGTGAGACAGGGGGCTATCAGCCCCAGCATTTT.

The chain employs TRBV4-1 and TRBJ2-5; no clear D. Germline CDR1 is MGHRA and CDR2 is YSYEKL. V lost 3 bases, J lost 5 bases, and 13 bases lay in between. The CDR3 runs 14 residues. CDR3 DNA: TGCGCCAGCAGCCAGTCGGGTCTGTGGGAGACCCAGTACTTC. It is translated as CASSQSGLWETQYF.

The V call is TRBV4-3, the J call TRBJ2-3, with TRBD2 matching 8 bases. This CDR3 has 15 residues. CDR1 and CDR2 (germline): LGHNA, YSLEER. With 1 base clipped from V and 4 bases from J, the junction kept 4 bases outside the gene matches. For the CDR3, the DNA is TGCGCCAGCAGCCAAGTTAGCGGGAATGCAGATACGCAGTATTTT. Amino acid sequence: CASSQVSGNADTQYF.